The next 32 T cell receptor beta chains were all read from a single sample in a study of OX40 agonist ivuxolimab in advanced cancers. Sequencing used immunoSEQ multiplex PCR; TCRdb keeps in-frame clones, though not all of them. This table has some 70,000 clones, about 80% appearing once. The sample in question was CD4+ or CD8+ T cells sorted from blood, obtained in a trial of the OX40 agonist ivuxolimab. Receptors originate from an adult with an advanced solid tumor such as melanoma, head and neck, liver or kidney cancer.

The rearrangement links TRBV4-3 to TRBJ1-5; D remains unclear. V was clipped by 0 bases and J by 11 bases, with 11 bases between them. The CDR3 is 13 residues long. CDR1 is LGHNA and CDR2 is YSLEER in the germline V gene. The CDR3 nucleotides are TGCGCCAGCAGCCAAGATGGGCTGGGAGCCCAGCATTTT. Translated: CASSQDGLGAQHF.

This chain's CDR3 is CASSQDIGQGGGYTF. CDR3 DNA sequence: TGTGCCAGCAGCCAAGATATAGGACAGGGGGGAGGCTACACCTTC. The rearrangement joins TRBV4-2 to TRBJ1-2, with TRBD1 matching 10 bases. The J segment lost 8 bases and the V segment lost 0 bases, leaving 6 bases of the junction unmatched. Germline lookup yields CDR1 LGHNA and CDR2 YNFKEQ. The CDR3 is 15 residues long.

This rearrangement joins TRBV5-4 to TRBJ1-1, with 8 positions matching TRBD1. V lost 4 bases and J lost 1; bases outside the gene matches: 3. The CDR3 spans 14 residues. Germline loops: CDR1 SGHNT, CDR2 YYREEE (reference sequence). This CDR3 reads CASSPGQGNTEAFF. The CDR3 DNA follows: TGTGCCAGCAGCCCCGGACAGGGGAACACTGAAGCTTTCTTT. Combining the CDR3 with reference TRBV5-4 and TRBJ1-1 gives the whole variable domain ETGVTQSPTHLIKTRGQQVTLRCSSQSGHNTVSWYQQALGQGPQFIFQYYREEENGRGNFPPRFSGLQFPNYSSELNVNALELDDSALYLCASSPGQGNTEAFFGQGTRLTVV.

CDR3 sequence reads: CASSIQGLRSYNEQFF. In nucleotides, the CDR3 is TGTGCCAGCAGTATACAGGGGTTAAGGTCCTACAATGAGCAGTTCTTC. This sequence joins TRBV5-4 and TRBJ2-1; 7 nucleotides align to TRBD1. This CDR3 is built from 16 residues. After removal of 5 bases from V and 1 base from J, the junction contained 9 bases not matched to a gene. Germline CDR1 reads SGHNT; CDR2 reads YYREEE (reference sequence).

V is TRBV5-6 and J is TRBJ2-1; a possible D gene is TRBD1 (6 bases). In germline, CDR1 is SGHDT, CDR2 YYEEEE. Trimming took 2 bases from V and 3 from J, leaving 12 bases between them. This CDR3 has 15 amino acids. The CDR3 DNA reads TGTGCCAGCAGCTTTGGACAGAAACTCTACAATGAGCAGTTCTTC. Translated, it gives CASSFGQKLYNEQFF.

This clone was detected only a few times. The chain combines TRBV19 with TRBJ1-5, with 8 positions matching TRBD1. Trimming took 1 base from V and 5 from J; bases not matched to a gene: 13. CDR1 is LNHDA, CDR2 SQIVND, per germline (reference sequence). The CDR3 extends over 18 amino acids. CDR3 sequence reads: CASSIVARTGRVDQPQHF. DNA for the CDR3: TGTGCCAGTAGTATAGTAGCCCGGACAGGGAGGGTAGATCAGCCCCAGCATTTT.

CDR3 region: CASSGTGAREKLFF. The CDR3 region has the DNA TGTGCCAGCTCGGGGACAGGGGCCCGCGAAAAACTGTTTTTT. V is TRBV18 and J is TRBJ1-4; the match to TRBD1 covers 10 bases. J lost 8 bases, V lost 6 bases, and 6 bases had no gene match. Germline lookup yields CDR1 KGHSH and CDR2 LQKENI. The length of the CDR3 is 14 residues. Combining the CDR3 with reference TRBV18 and TRBJ1-4 gives the whole variable domain NAGVMQNPRHLVRRRGQEARLRCSPMKGHSHVYWYRQLPEEGLKFMVYLQKENIIDESGMPKERFSAEFPKEGPSILRIQQVVRGDSAAYFCASSGTGAREKLFFGSGTQLSVL.

This chain links TRBV10-1 with TRBJ2-1, with 10 bases that match TRBD1. Germline CDR1 reads WNHNN; CDR2 reads SYGVQD (reference sequence). The CDR3 contains 15 residues. Trimming removed 4 bases from V and 6 bases from J; junction bases left unmatched: 6. This CDR3 is CASSARRTGGNEQFF. Here the CDR3 DNA reads TGCGCCAGCAGTGCCAGGCGGACAGGGGGCAATGAGCAGTTCTTC.

The V and J genes are TRBV6-6 and TRBJ1-2; D is perhaps TRBD1 (6 bases). The length of the CDR3 is 12 residues. Germline values: CDR1 MNHNY, CDR2 SVGAGI (reference sequence). The V gene lost 2 bases and the J gene lost 8 bases, with 9 bases spanning the gap. In DNA form, the CDR3 reads TGTGCCAGCAGTTACGATGGGGGCGGCTACACCTTC. Protein sequence: CASSYDGGGYTF.

The gene calls are TRBV4-1 and TRBJ1-2; TRBD1 matches 11 bases. After removal of 0 bases from V and 5 bases from J, the junction contained 8 bases not matched to a gene. Germline values: CDR1 MGHRA, CDR2 YSYEKL. There are 17 residues in the CDR3. The CDR3 nucleotides are TGCGCCAGCAGCCAAGATGCCTTTGGGACAGGGGGTTATGGCTACACCTTC. Its protein product is CASSQDAFGTGGYGYTF.

The chain is built from TRBV7-9 and TRBJ1-3; D is uncertain. The CDR3 covers 14 residues. Trimming removed 3 bases at V and 4 bases at J, with 10 bases between. Per the germline V gene, CDR1 is SEHNR and CDR2 is FQNEAQ (reference sequence). The CDR3 region is CASSFRTEGNTIYF. The DNA for the CDR3 is TGTGCCAGCAGCTTTCGGACGGAAGGAAACACCATATATTTT.

The rearrangement uses TRBV15 and TRBJ2-7; D might be TRBD1 or TRBD2, each matching 5 bases. The CDR3 runs 14 residues. Germline CDR1 and CDR2: LNHNV and YYDKDF (reference sequence). V was trimmed by 1 base and J by 5 bases, leaving 12 bases between them. The DNA for the CDR3 is TGTGCCACCAGCAGAGTAGAGGGGTTCGACGAGCAGTACTTC. Encoded protein: CATSRVEGFDEQYF. Using reference TRBV15 and TRBJ2-7 for the parts outside the CDR3, the full variable domain is DAMVIQNPRYQVTQFGKPVTLSCSQTLNHNVMYWYQQKSSQAPKLLFHYYDKDFNNEADTPDNFQSRRPNTSFCFLDIRSPGLGDTAMYLCATSRVEGFDEQYFGPGTRLTVT.

This chain joins TRBV12-5 and TRBJ1-5; 8 nucleotides line up with TRBD1. CDR3 length: 15 amino acids. The germline gives CDR1 LGHNT, CDR2 FRNRAP. V dropped 2 bases and J dropped 5; count of bases not matched to a gene: 5. In DNA form, the CDR3 reads TGTGCTAGTGGTTTGCCAGGACAGGGTGATCAGCCCCAGCATTTT. It codes for CASGLPGQGDQPQHF.

This chain uses TRBV5-4 with TRBJ2-7, with 11 nucleotides matching TRBD2. The CDR3 runs 15 residues. Germline V lookup: CDR1 SGHNT, CDR2 YYREEE (reference sequence). Trimming removed 2 bases from V and 4 bases from J; junction bases left unmatched: 5. The CDR3 here is CASSFPSGGLYEQYF. The CDR3 region has the DNA TGTGCCAGCAGCTTTCCTAGCGGGGGGTTATACGAGCAGTACTTC.

This chain links TRBV29-1 with TRBJ1-2, with 9 nucleotides matching TRBD1. The CDR3 covers 12 residues. V shed 1 base, J shed 9 bases, and the junction held 3 bases outside the gene matches. Germline V gives CDR1 SQVTM, CDR2 ANQGSEA. The CDR3 reads CSVEGDRDSYTF. The CDR3 DNA reads as TGCAGCGTTGAAGGGGACAGGGATAGCTACACCTTC. Full variable domain (remainder filled in from reference TRBV29-1 and TRBJ1-2): SAVISQKPSRDICQRGTSLTIQCQVDSQVTMMFWYRQQPGQSLTLIATANQGSEATYESGFVIDKFPISRPNLTFSTLTVSNMSPEDSSIYLCSVEGDRDSYTFGSGTRLTVV.

The gene calls are TRBV4-1 and TRBJ2-2, with D perhaps matching TRBD2 (6 bases). CDR1 is MGHRA, CDR2 YSYEKL, per germline. This CDR3 comprises 14 residues. Trimming stripped 4 bases from V and 4 bases from J, with 10 bases between. The CDR3 bases are TGCGCCAGCAGCCGGGGGGAAGGCACCGGGGAGCTGTTTTTT. This translates into CASSRGEGTGELFF.

The chain uses TRBV15 and TRBJ2-2, with 12 bases matching TRBD2. Germline CDR1 and CDR2: LNHNV and YYDKDF (reference sequence). CDR3 size: 14 residues. With V trimmed by 8 bases and J by 7 bases, 5 bases remained unmatched. The CDR3 protein is CATGQLAGGGELFF. In DNA, the CDR3 is TGTGCCACCGGTCAACTAGCGGGGGGCGGGGAGCTGTTTTTT.

The gene calls are TRBV10-3 and TRBJ1-2; D is unclear. The V end lost 0 bases, the J end lost 0 bases, and 5 bases lay between the germline ends. The CDR3 totals 14 residues. Germline V gene lookup returns CDR1 ENHRY and CDR2 SYGVKD. Here the CDR3 reads CAISESSANYGYTF. The CDR3 DNA is TGTGCCATCAGTGAGTCGTCAGCTAACTATGGCTACACCTTC.

This chain connects TRBV19 to TRBJ1-6; TRBD1 matches at 10 bases. The V gene's germline CDR1 is LNHDA and CDR2 SQIVND (reference sequence). CDR3 length: 16 amino acids. J gave up 8 bases and V 1 base, and 5 bases lay outside the gene matches. DNA for the CDR3: TGTGCCAGTAGTATAGGGGACAGGGGAGCGCATTCACCCCTCCACTTT. This encodes CASSIGDRGAHSPLHF.

The chain has TRBV5-6 and TRBJ1-1, with 7 bases fitting TRBD1. Germline-derived CDR1 and CDR2 are SGHDT and YYEEEE. This CDR3 comprises 15 residues. J gave up 6 bases and V 2 bases, and 10 bases lay outside the gene matches. CDR3 nucleotide sequence: TGTGCCAGCAGCTTTATTCGGAGGGGGCGATCTGAAGCTTTCTTT. Translation gives CASSFIRRGRSEAFF.

Only a few counts were recorded for this clone. The chain couples TRBV6-5 to TRBJ2-1; D gene unclear. Between the trimmed V and J ends, which lost 2 bases and 10 bases, there was a span of 12 bases. CDR3 length: 13 residues. CDR1 is MNHEY and CDR2 is SVGAGI in the germline V gene. CDR3 sequence reads: CASSYQQRQEQFF. In DNA form, the CDR3 reads TGTGCCAGCAGTTACCAACAGCGCCAAGAGCAGTTCTTC.

CDR3 sequence reads: CASSLGSFGNTGELFF. CDR3 in DNA: TGTGCCAGCAGCTTAGGGTCGTTCGGGAACACCGGGGAGCTGTTTTTT. This chain joins TRBV11-3 and TRBJ2-2; no reliable D call. The germline V and J ends were trimmed by 1 base and 1 base, with 10 bases remaining between them. Germline values: CDR1 SGHNT, CDR2 YENEEA. The CDR3 is 16 residues long. Based on the CDR3 plus reference TRBV11-3 and TRBJ2-2, the full variable domain is EAGVVQSPRYKIIEKKQPVAFWCNPISGHNTLYWYLQNLGQGPELLIRYENEEAVDDSQLPKDRFSAERLKGVDSTLKIQPAELGDSAVYLCASSLGSFGNTGELFFGEGSRLTVL.

This chain connects TRBV10-1 to TRBJ1-4; perhaps TRBD1 as D (6 bases). V shed 0 bases and J shed 3 bases, with 8 bases lying between them. Germline lookup yields CDR1 WNHNN and CDR2 SYGVQD (reference sequence). This CDR3 has 15 residues. CDR3: CASSESRGPNEKLFF. The DNA of the CDR3 is TGCGCCAGCAGTGAGTCCAGGGGACCTAATGAAAAACTGTTTTTT.

This clone has just a few counts. This rearrangement joins TRBV5-5 to TRBJ1-1; D is possibly TRBD1 (6 bases). The CDR3 covers 15 residues. Trimming left V 3 bases short and J 1 base short, with 13 bases between. Germline CDR1 reads SGHKS; CDR2 reads YYEKEE (reference sequence). CDR3: CASSSLQGSNTEAFF. The DNA of the CDR3 is TGTGCCAGCAGCTCATTACAGGGCTCGAACACTGAAGCTTTCTTT. Variable domain in full (rest from reference TRBV5-5 and TRBJ1-1): DAGVTQSPTHLIKTRGQQVTLRCSPISGHKSVSWYQQVLGQGPQFIFQYYEKEERGRGNFPDRFSARQFPNYSSELNVNALLLGDSALYLCASSSLQGSNTEAFFGQGTRLTVV.

V usage is TRBV6-6 and J usage is TRBJ1-5; D gene unclear. There are 12 residues in the CDR3. Germline V gene lookup returns CDR1 MNHNY and CDR2 SVGAGI (reference sequence). Trimming shortened V by 2 bases and J by 11 bases, and 10 bases separated the two germline ends. CDR3 region: CASSYRTLSQHF. Written as DNA, the CDR3 is TGTGCCAGCAGTTACCGGACCCTCTCCCAGCATTTT.

The chain has TRBV10-3 and TRBJ2-1, with 14 bases lining up with TRBD2. This CDR3 has 18 amino acids. The J segment lost 0 bases and the V segment lost 5 bases, leaving 6 bases of the junction unmatched. Germline V gives CDR1 ENHRY, CDR2 SYGVKD. The CDR3 sequence is CAISRTSGGSSSYNEQFF. CDR3 bases: TGTGCCATCAGTCGGACTAGCGGGGGGTCCAGCTCCTACAATGAGCAGTTCTTC.

This clone was counted between two and nine times. This chain links TRBV5-6 with TRBJ1-1; TRBD1 matches 9 bases. V shed 0 bases and J 3 bases; nucleotides not matched to a gene: 3. Germline V gene lookup returns CDR1 SGHDT and CDR2 YYEEEE. This CDR3 is built from 15 residues. In nucleotides, the CDR3 is TGTGCCAGCAGCTTGGACAGGGGGCTTTACACTGAAGCTTTCTTT. This sequence encodes CASSLDRGLYTEAFF.

This chain uses TRBV5-1 with TRBJ2-1, with 9 positions matching TRBD1. CDR1 is SGHRS and CDR2 is YFSETQ in the germline V gene. V lost 6 bases, J lost 7 bases, and 5 bases stayed unmatched. This CDR3 region has 13 residues. Here the CDR3 reads CASTQGASNEQFF. The CDR3 DNA is TGCGCCAGCACACAGGGGGCATCGAATGAGCAGTTCTTC.

V and J are TRBV7-9 and TRBJ2-7, with 8 bases aligning to TRBD1. Germline loops: CDR1 SEHNR, CDR2 FQNEAQ (reference sequence). CDR3 length: 14 residues. Trimming took 5 bases from V and 2 from J; bases not matched to a gene: 5. CDR3 sequence reads: CASSPRQGTYEQYF. The CDR3 region has the DNA TGTGCCAGCAGCCCACGACAGGGGACCTACGAGCAGTACTTC.

This chain joins TRBV12-5 and TRBJ1-5; unclear D gene. Germline-derived CDR1 and CDR2 are LGHNT and FRNRAP. V lost 1 base and J 0 bases, leaving 7 bases between the germline ends. The CDR3 sequence is 15 residues long. The CDR3 bases are TGTGCTAGTGGTTTGGAAGAACTTAGCAATCAGCCCCAGCATTTT. Amino acid sequence: CASGLEELSNQPQHF.

This rearrangement joins TRBV5-3 to TRBJ2-7; tentative D call: TRBD2 (5 bases). TRBV5-3 is noted as an ORF with a role that remains uncertain. The V gene lost 2 bases and the J gene lost 3 bases, with 12 bases spanning the gap. The CDR3 loop spans 14 amino acids. The DNA of the CDR3 is TGTGCCAGAAGCTTCTTGCCTAGCAGCTACGAGCAGTACTTC. Its protein is CARSFLPSSYEQYF.

The chain couples TRBV13 to TRBJ1-1; 7 bases line up with TRBD1. J was trimmed by 7 bases and V by 5 bases; bases with no gene match: 4. Germline V lookup: CDR1 PRHDT, CDR2 FYEKMQ (reference sequence). This CDR3 spans 12 amino acids. CDR3: CASSLTGFEAFF. The CDR3 DNA reads as TGTGCCAGCAGCCTGACAGGGTTTGAAGCTTTCTTT.